The T cell receptor beta chain under discussion was sequenced for a study of blood T cell repertoires in COVID-19. About the research overall: From T cells, B-cell-depleted T cells, or PBMCs came the material, which was cDNA or gDNA.

This clone was picked up a small number of times. Authors' data handling: Estimates of nucleated cell counts were drawn from the amplification of reference gene primers. Clones were sequenced by immunoSEQ multiplex PCR, and TCRdb holds only the in-frame ones, with some missing. V, J and clone size were drawn from that table, and D and trimming were deduced from the DNA. This repertoire shows fewer than 250,000 clones, roughly 90% found once; its top ten account for 2% to 2.5%. Material: peripheral blood. The receptor was isolated from a woman between 45 and 60 years old with acute or convalescent COVID-19.

The CDR3 loop is CASSLGQSSYEQYF. The DNA for the CDR3 is TGTGCCAGCAGCTTGGGACAGAGCTCCTACGAGCAGTACTTC. The chain employs TRBV11-3 and TRBJ2-7; 7 bases align to TRBD1. After removal of 3 bases from V and 0 bases from J, the junction contained 2 bases not matched to a gene. The CDR3 runs to 14 residues. CDR1 SGHNT and CDR2 YENEEA come from the germline V gene.